This T cell receptor (beta chain) was identified in a study of a mutant IDH1 vaccine in newly diagnosed glioma. Time point here: week 5, during vaccination. In the vaccine, a single dose held 300 ug of the mutant IDH1 20-mer peptide, along with topical imiquimod. Profiling relied on immunoSEQ multiplex PCR, and the TCRdb table lists in-frame clones only, not all of them. In the table there are about 26,000 clones, around 85% of which are singletons. This clone was found a few times. Its target is unknown. There are 13 residues in the CDR3. Trimming took 3 bases from V and 1 from J, leaving 6 bases between them. CDR1 is LGHNA, CDR2 YNFKEQ, per germline.

The J gene is TRBJ1-1, the V gene TRBV4-2; weak D call: TRBD1 (6 bases). This TCR was sampled from a man aged 35 to 55 with glioma. Some clones in this sample may be carry-over from other donors' samples. This specimen was PBMCs, taken from a glioma patient whose treatment included an IDH1 peptide vaccine. Here the CDR3 reads CASSQGANTEAFF. As DNA, the CDR3 is TGTGCCAGCAGCCAGGGGGCGAACACTGAAGCTTTCTTT.